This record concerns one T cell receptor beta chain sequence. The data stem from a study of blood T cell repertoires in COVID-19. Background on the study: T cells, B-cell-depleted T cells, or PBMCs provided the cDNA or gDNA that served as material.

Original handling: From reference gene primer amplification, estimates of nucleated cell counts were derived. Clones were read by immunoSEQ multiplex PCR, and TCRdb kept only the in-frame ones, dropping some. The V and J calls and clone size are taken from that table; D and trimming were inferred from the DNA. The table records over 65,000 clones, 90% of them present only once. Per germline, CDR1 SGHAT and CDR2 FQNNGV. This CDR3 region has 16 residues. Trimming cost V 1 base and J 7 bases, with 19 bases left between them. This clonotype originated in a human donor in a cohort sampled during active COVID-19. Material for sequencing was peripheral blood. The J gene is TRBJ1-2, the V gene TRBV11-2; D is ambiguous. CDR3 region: CASSLGSGGRDSGYTF. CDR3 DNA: TGTGCCAGCAGCTTAGGATCCGGAGGGAGGGATTCTGGCTACACCTTC.